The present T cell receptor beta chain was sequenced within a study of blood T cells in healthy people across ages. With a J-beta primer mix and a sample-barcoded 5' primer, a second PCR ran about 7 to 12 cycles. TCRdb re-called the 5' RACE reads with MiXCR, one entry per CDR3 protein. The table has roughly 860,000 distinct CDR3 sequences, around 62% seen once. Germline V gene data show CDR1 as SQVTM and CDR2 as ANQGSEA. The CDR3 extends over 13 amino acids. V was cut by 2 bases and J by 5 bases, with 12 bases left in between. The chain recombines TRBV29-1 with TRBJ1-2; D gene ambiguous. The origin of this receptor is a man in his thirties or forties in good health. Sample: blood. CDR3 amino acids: CSVETPGDYGYTF. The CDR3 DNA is TGCAGCGTTGAAACCCCCGGGGATTATGGCTACACCTTC.